Each of the 24 T cell receptor beta chains below was sequenced from the same sample in a study of T-cell reconstitution after alpha-beta-depleted transplantation in children. Unique molecular identifiers were used to barcode this TCRbeta library. TCRdb recomputed calls from the PCR reads with MiXCR, one row per CDR3 protein. In the table there are 300,000 to 400,000 distinct CDR3 sequences, 13% of which are singletons. The sample was PBMCs, taken from the stem cell graft. All receptors derive from a human donor who donated a stem cell graft to a child with Fanconi anemia.

There are a few counts of this clonotype. The rearrangement uses TRBV7-2 and TRBJ1-1, with D possibly TRBD1 on 6 matching bases. Looked up from germline, CDR1 is SGHTA and CDR2 is FQGNSA. The V end was cut by 5 bases, the J end by 6 bases, with 16 bases between. The length of the CDR3 is 14 residues. CDR3 bases: TGTGCCAGCAGCCCGGCAGGGGCCCACGCTGAAGCTTTCTTT. Translated, it gives CASSPAGAHAEAFF.

The rearrangement uses TRBV12-3 or TRBV12-4 and TRBJ1-4; TRBD1 might be the D (5 bases). This CDR3 region has 14 residues. V was cut by 4 bases and J by 6 bases, with 12 bases left in between. The chain's CDR3 is CASSWLGVDEKLFF. DNA for the CDR3: TGTGCCAGCAGTTGGCTAGGGGTCGATGAAAAACTGTTTTTT.

This clonotype was seen many times. The CDR3: CSVERQGITEAFF. CDR3 sequence (DNA): TGCAGCGTTGAGAGACAGGGAATTACTGAAGCTTTCTTT. The chain is built from TRBV29-1 and TRBJ1-1, with 7 bases that match TRBD1. The CDR3 is 13 residues long. Germline-derived CDR1 and CDR2 are SQVTM and ANQGSEA. Unmatched junction bases numbered 6, after V lost 3 bases and J lost 5 bases.

A few counts support this clonotype. This chain links TRBV7-9 with TRBJ2-1; TRBD2 agrees at 7 bases. Losses at the gene ends were 4 bases for V and 5 bases for J; bases not matched to a gene: 8. CDR1 is SEHNR, CDR2 FQNEAQ, per germline (reference sequence). The CDR3 is 15 amino acids. The CDR3 DNA reads TGTGCCAGCAGCTCCCGGCGGGGGACTCACAATGAGCAGTTCTTC. Its protein is CASSSRRGTHNEQFF.

A few counts support this clonotype. One end of the junction does not line up with germline, which may come from a read error. The rearrangement uses TRBV7-6 and TRBJ2-2, with 10 bases identical to TRBD2. CDR3 length: 15 amino acids. Germline CDR1 is SGHVS and CDR2 is FNYEAQ. In nucleotides, the CDR3 is TGTGCCAGCAGCGTAGCGGGGGGAAACACCGGGGAGCTGTTTTTT. Translating gives CASSVAGGNTGELFF.

The table lists this clonotype with many counts. V and J are TRBV9 and TRBJ1-1, with D tentatively TRBD1 (5 bases). The V end was cut by 0 bases, the J end by 3 bases, with 9 bases between. The CDR3 is 14 residues long. Germline CDR1 and CDR2: SGDLS and YYNGEE. The CDR3, as DNA: TGTGCCAGCAGCGTAGCTGGGGGGGACACTGAAGCTTTCTTT. Translating it yields CASSVAGGDTEAFF.

The chain uses TRBV6-6 and TRBJ1-1; D remains ambiguous. Per germline, CDR1 MNHNY and CDR2 SVGAGI (reference sequence). Trimming shortened V by 8 bases and J by 4 bases, and 8 bases separated the two germline ends. This CDR3 is 11 amino acids long. CDR3 in DNA: TGTGCCAGCGAGGGATCCACTGAAGCTTTCTTT. This encodes CASEGSTEAFF.

The chain links TRBV10-3 to TRBJ2-2; possibly TRBD1 for D (6 bases). Germline values: CDR1 ENHRY, CDR2 SYGVKD. V was clipped by 8 bases and J by 6 bases, with 13 bases between them. The CDR3 contains 13 residues. CDR3 amino acids: CAISQGGAGELFF. Here the CDR3 DNA reads TGTGCCATCTCACAGGGCGGCGCCGGGGAGCTGTTTTTT.

This rearrangement joins TRBV28 to TRBJ2-3; tentative D call: TRBD2 (5 bases). V was shortened by 8 bases and J by 4 bases, with 10 bases between the two germline ends. The CDR3 is made up of 12 amino acids. Germline CDR1 is MDHEN and CDR2 is SYDVKM. Here the CDR3 DNA reads TGTGCCAGCCGGCGGGCCGCAGATACGCAGTATTTT. Its protein product is CASRRAADTQYF.

This clonotype has more than one count but fewer than ten. This chain connects TRBV7-2 to TRBJ2-7; 8 bases line up with TRBD1. The J segment lost 6 bases and the V segment lost 4 bases, leaving 2 bases of the junction unmatched. This CDR3 has 12 amino acids. Per the germline V gene, CDR1 is SGHTA and CDR2 is FQGNSA. The CDR3 bases are TGTGCCAGCAGCTGGACAGGGACCGAGCAGTACTTC. Translating gives CASSWTGTEQYF.

The CDR3 loop is CASLLQRGTGELFF. The CDR3 DNA is TGTGCCAGCTTACTTCAAAGGGGCACCGGGGAGCTGTTTTTT. V and J are TRBV28 and TRBJ2-2, with TRBD1 as a possible D gene (5 bases). CDR3 length: 14 amino acids. V was trimmed by 8 bases and J by 4 bases, leaving 14 bases between them. Germline V gene data show CDR1 as MDHEN and CDR2 as SYDVKM.

This clonotype occurred many times. J is TRBJ1-4 and V is TRBV11-2; no reliable D call. V lost 2 bases to trimming and J lost 8 bases, with 21 bases between them. This CDR3 comprises 17 residues. Germline V gene lookup returns CDR1 SGHAT and CDR2 FQNNGV. For the CDR3, the DNA is TGTGCCAGCAGCTTATATCGTCGTCCGAGCCAAGGAGAAAAACTGTTTTTT. This translates into CASSLYRRPSQGEKLFF.

This clonotype occurred a few times. V gene TRBV7-8 combines with J gene TRBJ2-3; maybe TRBD1 (5 bases). The CDR3 loop spans 16 amino acids. The germline CDR1 and CDR2 sequences are SGHVS and FQNEAQ. Trimming took 5 bases from V and 2 from J, leaving 17 bases between them. The DNA for the CDR3 is TGTGCCAGCAGCCCGGCCCTTCTTGGGGCCACAGATACGCAGTATTTT. Translated: CASSPALLGATDTQYF.

CDR3 protein: CASSLGDSSTDTQYF. The CDR3 DNA is TGCGCCAGCAGCTTGGGGGACAGCAGCACAGATACGCAGTATTTT. The chain couples TRBV5-1 to TRBJ2-3; the match to TRBD1 covers 7 bases. Germline V gene sequence: CDR1 SGHRS, CDR2 YFSETQ. V lost 0 bases to trimming and J lost 0 bases; unmatched junction nucleotides: 1. This CDR3 contains 15 residues.

This chain uses TRBV5-1 with TRBJ2-7; D perhaps matches TRBD2 (6 bases). The CDR3 has 16 amino acids. CDR1 is SGHRS and CDR2 is YFSETQ in the germline V gene. Trimming cost V 3 bases and J 2 bases, with 18 bases left between them. This CDR3 is CASSWRVGAEPYEQYF. As DNA, the CDR3 is TGCGCCAGCAGCTGGAGGGTAGGCGCAGAACCCTACGAGCAGTACTTC. The whole variable domain, filled in from reference TRBV5-1 and TRBJ2-7, reads KAGVTQTPRYLIKTRGQQVTLSCSPISGHRSVSWYQQTPGQGLQFLFEYFSETQRNKGNFPGRFSGRQFSNSRSEMNVSTLELGDSALYLCASSWRVGAEPYEQYFGPGTRLTVT.

The chain carries TRBV2 and TRBJ2-1, with 7 bases fitting TRBD2. Germline V gives CDR1 SNHLY, CDR2 FYNNEI. The V gene end was trimmed by 5 bases and the J gene end by 10 bases; junction bases not matched to a gene: 8. This CDR3 contains 13 residues. The CDR3 DNA reads TGTGCCAGCAGTAACGATGGGCGGGGGGAGCAGTTCTTC. Encoded protein: CASSNDGRGEQFF. Full variable domain (missing parts from reference TRBV2 and TRBJ2-1): EPEVTQTPSHQVTQMGQEVILRCVPISNHLYFYWYRQILGQKVEFLVSFYNNEISEKSEIFDDQFSVERPDGSNFTLKIRSTKLEDSAMYFCASSNDGRGEQFFGPGTRLTVL.

This clonotype was detected ten times or more. The J gene is TRBJ1-1, the V gene TRBV4-3; D unresolved. CDR1 is LGHNA, CDR2 YSLEER, per germline. The V and J ends lost 0 bases and 3 bases respectively, with 11 bases between them. The CDR3 runs to 15 residues. CDR3 in amino acids: CASSQEGRLYTEAFF. For the CDR3, the DNA is TGCGCCAGCAGCCAAGAGGGCAGACTCTACACTGAAGCTTTCTTT.

In its sample, this clonotype was seen many times. The chain joins TRBV29-1 to TRBJ2-2; D remains ambiguous. The germline gives CDR1 SQVTM, CDR2 ANQGSEA. V lost 3 bases, J lost 0 bases, and 8 bases lay in between. CDR3 length equals 14 residues. CDR3 loop: CSVDGGANTGELFF. The CDR3 DNA is TGCAGCGTTGACGGTGGGGCGAACACCGGGGAGCTGTTTTTT.

A remark on this clonotype: The CDR3 end shows no conserved phenylalanine or tryptophan, and so a read error is likely. J is TRBJ1-2 and V is TRBV4-3; D call uncertain. The germline V gene encodes CDR1 LGHNA and CDR2 YSLEER. The V end lost 1 base, the J end lost 4 bases, and 16 bases lay between the germline ends. This CDR3 region has 16 residues. CDR3 in amino acids: CASSQGLSAGSYGYTS. CDR3 nucleotide sequence: TGCGCCAGCAGCCAAGGCTTAAGCGCGGGAAGCTATGGCTACACCTCC.

The table lists this clonotype with many counts. The chain recombines TRBV6-5 with TRBJ2-5; 8 nucleotides align to TRBD1. Germline CDR1 is MNHEY and CDR2 is SVGAGI. Trimming took 2 bases from V and 9 from J; bases not matched to a gene: 8. The CDR3 runs to 14 residues. CDR3 loop: CASSYGQGIGPQYF. The CDR3 DNA reads TGTGCCAGCAGTTACGGACAGGGCATCGGGCCCCAGTACTTC.

This clonotype was detected ten times or more. The chain couples TRBV2 to TRBJ2-7, with 7 positions matching TRBD1. The trim removed 5 bases at V and 6 bases at J, leaving 7 bases unmatched. This CDR3 spans 13 amino acids. Germline V gene lookup returns CDR1 SNHLY and CDR2 FYNNEI. In nucleotides, the CDR3 is TGTGCCAGCAGTACTGACAGGGTTGGCGAGCAGTACGTC. Translated: CASSTDRVGEQYV.

This clonotype was observed a few times. The chain combines TRBV12-3 or TRBV12-4 with TRBJ2-1; D not certain. The CDR3 covers 13 residues. Trimming pared 6 bases from V and 4 bases from J, leaving 10 bases between. In DNA, the CDR3 is TGTGCCAGCAGCCCAACACCATACAATGAGCAGTTCTTC. Translated: CASSPTPYNEQFF.

This clonotype was detected many times. This chain connects TRBV7-6 to TRBJ2-7, with a possible D match to TRBD2 (6 bases). Trimming removed 4 bases at V and 2 bases at J, with 15 bases between. The CDR3 covers 15 residues. In germline, CDR1 is SGHVS, CDR2 FNYEAQ. CDR3 loop: CASSSTAGVTYEQYF. The CDR3, as DNA: TGTGCCAGCAGCTCAACAGCGGGCGTAACCTACGAGCAGTACTTC.

The chain employs TRBV20-1 and TRBJ2-5; 10 bases agree with TRBD2. There are 14 residues in the CDR3. In germline, CDR1 is DFQATT, CDR2 SNEGSKA (reference sequence). V trimming: 1 base; J trimming: 5 bases; junction bases outside the gene matches: 4. The CDR3 DNA reads as TGCAGTGCTAGAGTTAGCGGGGGGATTGAGACCCAGTACTTC. Translation gives CSARVSGGIETQYF.